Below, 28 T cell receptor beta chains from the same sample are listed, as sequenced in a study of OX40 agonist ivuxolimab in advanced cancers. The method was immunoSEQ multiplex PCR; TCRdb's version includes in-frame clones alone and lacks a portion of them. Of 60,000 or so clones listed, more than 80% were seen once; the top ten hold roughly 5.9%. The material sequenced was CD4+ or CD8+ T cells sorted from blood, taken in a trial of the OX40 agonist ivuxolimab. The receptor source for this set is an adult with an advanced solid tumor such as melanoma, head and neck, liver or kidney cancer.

The CDR3 DNA reads TGTGCCAGCAGGAGAGCGGGAGGGTACCCCTACGAGCAGTACTTC. Translated: CASRRAGGYPYEQYF. The rearrangement uses TRBV28 and TRBJ2-7, with 10 bases lining up with TRBD2. The germline gives CDR1 MDHEN, CDR2 SYDVKM. The CDR3 extends over 15 amino acids. V dropped 6 bases and J dropped 2; count of bases not matched to a gene: 7.

The CDR3 DNA follows: TGTGCCAGCAGCTTGGAGTTCCGACAGGGGAACACTGAAGCTTTCTTT. Amino acid sequence: CASSLEFRQGNTEAFF. This chain joins TRBV5-6 and TRBJ1-1, with 7 bases fitting TRBD1. Germline loops: CDR1 SGHDT, CDR2 YYEEEE. The CDR3 covers 16 residues. Trimming took 0 bases from V and 1 from J; bases not matched to a gene: 6.

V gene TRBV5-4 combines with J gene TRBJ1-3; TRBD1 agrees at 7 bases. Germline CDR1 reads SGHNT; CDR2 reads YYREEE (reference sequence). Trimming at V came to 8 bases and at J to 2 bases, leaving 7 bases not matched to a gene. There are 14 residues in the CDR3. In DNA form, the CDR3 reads TGTGCCAGTTCTCAGGGGGGACCTGGAAACACCATATATTTT. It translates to CASSQGGPGNTIYF. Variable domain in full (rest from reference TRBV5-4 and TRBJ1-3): ETGVTQSPTHLIKTRGQQVTLRCSSQSGHNTVSWYQQALGQGPQFIFQYYREEENGRGNFPPRFSGLQFPNYSSELNVNALELDDSALYLCASSQGGPGNTIYFGEGSWLTVV.

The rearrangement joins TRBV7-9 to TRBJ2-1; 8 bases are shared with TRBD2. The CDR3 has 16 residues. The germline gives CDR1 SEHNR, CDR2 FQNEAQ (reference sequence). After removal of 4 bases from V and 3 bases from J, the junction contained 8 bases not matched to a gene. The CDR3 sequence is CASSWVPGLDYNEQFF. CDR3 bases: TGTGCCAGCAGCTGGGTACCGGGACTAGACTACAATGAGCAGTTCTTC. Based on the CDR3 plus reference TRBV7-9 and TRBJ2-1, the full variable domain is DTGVSQNPRHKITKRGQNVTFRCDPISEHNRLYWYRQTLGQGPEFLTYFQNEAQLEKSRLLSDRFSAERPKGSFSTLEIQRTEQGDSAMYLCASSWVPGLDYNEQFFGPGTRLTVL.

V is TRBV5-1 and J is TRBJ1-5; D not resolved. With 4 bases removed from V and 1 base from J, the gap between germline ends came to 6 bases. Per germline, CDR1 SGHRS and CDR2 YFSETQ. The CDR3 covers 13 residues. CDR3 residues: CASSPESNQPQHF. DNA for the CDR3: TGCGCCAGCAGCCCCGAAAGCAATCAGCCCCAGCATTTT.

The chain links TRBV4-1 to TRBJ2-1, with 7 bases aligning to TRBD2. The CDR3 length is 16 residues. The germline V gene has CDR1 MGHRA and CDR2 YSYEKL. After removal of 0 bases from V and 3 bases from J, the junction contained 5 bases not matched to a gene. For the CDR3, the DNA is TGCGCCAGCAGCCAAGATCCCGCTAGCGGCTACAATGAGCAGTTCTTC. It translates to CASSQDPASGYNEQFF.

CDR3 loop: CASSPRASGSVRETQYF. The CDR3 coding sequence is TGTGCCAGCTCACCAAGGGCTAGCGGGAGCGTCAGAGAGACCCAGTACTTC. The chain links TRBV18 to TRBJ2-5; 10 positions agree with TRBD2. Germline-derived CDR1 and CDR2 are KGHSH and LQKENI. This CDR3 is 17 amino acids long. Unmatched junction bases numbered 10, after V lost 2 bases and J lost 4 bases.

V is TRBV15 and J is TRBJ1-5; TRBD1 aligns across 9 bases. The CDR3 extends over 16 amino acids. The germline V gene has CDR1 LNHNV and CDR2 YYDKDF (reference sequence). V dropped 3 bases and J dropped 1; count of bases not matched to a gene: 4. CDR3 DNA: TGTGCCACCAGCAGTGGAGGGACAGGGAGCAATCAGCCCCAGCATTTT. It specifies CATSSGGTGSNQPQHF.

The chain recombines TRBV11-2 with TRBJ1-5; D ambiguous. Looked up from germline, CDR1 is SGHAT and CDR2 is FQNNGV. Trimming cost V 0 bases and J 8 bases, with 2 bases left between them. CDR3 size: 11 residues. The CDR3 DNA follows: TGTGCCAGCAGCTTAGAAGAGCCCCAGCATTTT. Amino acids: CASSLEEPQHF. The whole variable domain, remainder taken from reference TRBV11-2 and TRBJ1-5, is EAGVAQSPRYKIIEKRQSVAFWCNPISGHATLYWYQQILGQGPKLLIQFQNNGVVDDSQLPKDRFSAERLKGVDSTLKIQPAKLEDSAVYLCASSLEEPQHFGDGTRLSIL.

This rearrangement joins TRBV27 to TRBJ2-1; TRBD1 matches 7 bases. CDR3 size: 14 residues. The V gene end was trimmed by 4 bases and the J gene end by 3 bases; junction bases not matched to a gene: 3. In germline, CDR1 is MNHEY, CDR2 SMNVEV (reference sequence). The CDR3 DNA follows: TGTGCCAGCAGTTCCTACAGGGGCTACAATGAGCAGTTCTTC. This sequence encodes CASSSYRGYNEQFF.

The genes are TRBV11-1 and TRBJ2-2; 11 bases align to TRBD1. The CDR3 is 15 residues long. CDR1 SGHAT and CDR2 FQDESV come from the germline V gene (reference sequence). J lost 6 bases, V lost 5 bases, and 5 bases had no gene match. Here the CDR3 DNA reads TGTGCCAGCAGCCAAGGACAGGGGGCTTCCGGGGAGCTGTTTTTT. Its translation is CASSQGQGASGELFF.

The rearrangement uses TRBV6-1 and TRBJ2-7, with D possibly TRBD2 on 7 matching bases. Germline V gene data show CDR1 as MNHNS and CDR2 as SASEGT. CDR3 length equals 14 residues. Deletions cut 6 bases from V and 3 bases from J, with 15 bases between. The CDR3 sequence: CASSPRGAFYEQYF. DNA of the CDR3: TGTGCCAGCAGCCCCCGGGGGGCTTTCTACGAGCAGTACTTC.

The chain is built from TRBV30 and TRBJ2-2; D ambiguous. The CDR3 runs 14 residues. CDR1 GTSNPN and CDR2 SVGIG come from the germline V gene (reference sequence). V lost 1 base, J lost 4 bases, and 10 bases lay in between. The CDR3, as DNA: TGTGCCTGGAGTGAGGGCTACTCCACCGGGGAGCTGTTTTTT. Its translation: CAWSEGYSTGELFF.

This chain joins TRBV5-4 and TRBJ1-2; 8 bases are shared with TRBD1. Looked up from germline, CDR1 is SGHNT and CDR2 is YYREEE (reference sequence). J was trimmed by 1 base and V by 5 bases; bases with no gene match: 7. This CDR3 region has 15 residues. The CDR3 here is CASRGTGTDNYGYTF. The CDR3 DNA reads TGTGCCAGCAGGGGGACAGGAACCGATAACTATGGCTACACCTTC.

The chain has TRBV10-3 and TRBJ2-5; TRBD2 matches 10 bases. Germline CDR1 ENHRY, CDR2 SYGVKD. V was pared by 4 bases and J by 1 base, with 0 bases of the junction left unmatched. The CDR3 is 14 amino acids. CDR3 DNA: TGTGCCATCAGTGGGACTAGCGGCCAAGAGACCCAGTACTTC. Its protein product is CAISGTSGQETQYF.

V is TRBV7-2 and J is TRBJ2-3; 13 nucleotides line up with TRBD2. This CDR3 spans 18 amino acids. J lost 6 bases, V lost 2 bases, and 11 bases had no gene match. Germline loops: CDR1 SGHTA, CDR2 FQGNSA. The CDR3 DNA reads TGTGCCAGCAGCTTAACTAGCGGGAGGGCCCTAAACCGGGATACGCAGTATTTT. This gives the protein CASSLTSGRALNRDTQYF. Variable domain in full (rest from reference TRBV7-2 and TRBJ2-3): GAGVSQSPSNKVTEKGKDVELRCDPISGHTALYWYRQSLGQGLEFLIYFQGNSAPDKSGLPSDRFSAERTGGSVSTLTIQRTQQEDSAVYLCASSLTSGRALNRDTQYFGPGTRLTVL.

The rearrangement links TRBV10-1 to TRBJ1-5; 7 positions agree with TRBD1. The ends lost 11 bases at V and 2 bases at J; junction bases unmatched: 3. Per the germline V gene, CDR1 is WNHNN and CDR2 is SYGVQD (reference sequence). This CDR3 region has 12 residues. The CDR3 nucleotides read TGCGCCGGTGGACAGGGCAATCAGCCCCAGCATTTT. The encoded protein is CAGGQGNQPQHF.

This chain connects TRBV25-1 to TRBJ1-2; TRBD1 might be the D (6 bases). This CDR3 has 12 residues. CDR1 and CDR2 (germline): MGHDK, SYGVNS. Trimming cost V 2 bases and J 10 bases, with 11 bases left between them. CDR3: CASSEQGLPYTF. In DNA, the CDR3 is TGTGCCAGCAGTGAACAGGGGCTTCCCTACACCTTC.

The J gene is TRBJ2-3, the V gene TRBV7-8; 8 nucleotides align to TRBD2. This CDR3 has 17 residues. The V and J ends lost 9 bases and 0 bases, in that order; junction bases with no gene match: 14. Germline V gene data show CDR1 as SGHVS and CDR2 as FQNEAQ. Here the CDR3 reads CASLLGISGASTDTQYF. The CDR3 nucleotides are TGTGCCAGTCTATTAGGGATTAGCGGGGCTAGCACAGATACGCAGTATTTT. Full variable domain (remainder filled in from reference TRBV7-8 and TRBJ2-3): GAGVSQSPRYKVAKRGQDVALRCDPISGHVSLFWYQQALGQGPEFLTYFQNEAQLDKSGLPSDRFFAERPEGSVSTLKIQRTQQEDSAVYLCASLLGISGASTDTQYFGPGTRLTVL.

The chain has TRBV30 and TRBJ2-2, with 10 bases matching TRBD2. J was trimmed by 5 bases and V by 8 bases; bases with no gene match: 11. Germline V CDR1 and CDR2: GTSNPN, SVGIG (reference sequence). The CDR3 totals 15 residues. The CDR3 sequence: CAGTRVLAGTGELFF. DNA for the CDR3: TGTGCCGGGACCCGAGTACTAGCGGGAACCGGGGAGCTGTTTTTT.

This CDR3 reads CASSYSQGETQYF. CDR3 sequence (DNA): TGTGCCAGCAGTTACTCTCAGGGGGAGACCCAGTACTTC. The chain couples TRBV6-6 to TRBJ2-5; D perhaps matches TRBD1 (6 bases). The germline V and J ends were trimmed by 0 bases and 5 bases, with 7 bases remaining between them. The CDR3 spans 13 residues. Germline CDR1 reads MNHNY; CDR2 reads SVGAGI (reference sequence).

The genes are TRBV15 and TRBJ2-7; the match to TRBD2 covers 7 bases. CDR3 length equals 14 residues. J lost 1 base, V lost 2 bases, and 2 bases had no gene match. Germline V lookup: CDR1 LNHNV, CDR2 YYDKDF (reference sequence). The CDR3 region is CATSRPGGSYEQYF. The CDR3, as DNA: TGTGCCACCAGCAGACCCGGGGGGTCCTACGAGCAGTACTTC.

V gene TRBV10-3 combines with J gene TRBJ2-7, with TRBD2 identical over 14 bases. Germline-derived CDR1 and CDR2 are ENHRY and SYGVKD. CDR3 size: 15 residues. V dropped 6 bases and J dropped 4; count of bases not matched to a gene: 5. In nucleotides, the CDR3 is TGTGCCATCAGCCTGGGACTAGCGGGAGTGTACGAGCAGTACTTC. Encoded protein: CAISLGLAGVYEQYF.

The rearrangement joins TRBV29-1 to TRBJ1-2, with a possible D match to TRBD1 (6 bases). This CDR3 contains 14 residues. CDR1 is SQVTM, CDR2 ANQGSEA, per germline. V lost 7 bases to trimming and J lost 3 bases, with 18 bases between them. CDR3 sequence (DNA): TGCAGCGCCGCCCGGGTCGCAGGGGACTATGGCTACACCTTC. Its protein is CSAARVAGDYGYTF.

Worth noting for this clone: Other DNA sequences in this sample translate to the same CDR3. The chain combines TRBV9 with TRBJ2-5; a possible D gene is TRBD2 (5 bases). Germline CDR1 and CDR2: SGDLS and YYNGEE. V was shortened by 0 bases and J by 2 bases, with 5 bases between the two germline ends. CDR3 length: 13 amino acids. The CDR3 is CASSVGRQETQYF. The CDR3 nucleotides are TGTGCCAGCAGCGTAGGGAGGCAAGAGACCCAGTACTTC. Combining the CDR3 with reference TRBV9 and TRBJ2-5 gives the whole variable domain DSGVTQTPKHLITATGQRVTLRCSPRSGDLSVYWYQQSLDQGLQFLIQYYNGEERAKGNILERFSAQQFPDLHSELNLSSLELGDSALYFCASSVGRQETQYFGPGTRLLVL.

The CDR3 sequence is CASSRTTGVETQYF. The CDR3 DNA reads TGTGCCAGCAGCCGCACTACAGGGGTCGAGACCCAGTACTTC. V gene TRBV5-6 combines with J gene TRBJ2-5; 7 bases match TRBD1. V was pared by 4 bases and J by 5 bases, with 8 bases of the junction left unmatched. Germline loops: CDR1 SGHDT, CDR2 YYEEEE. This CDR3 has 14 residues.

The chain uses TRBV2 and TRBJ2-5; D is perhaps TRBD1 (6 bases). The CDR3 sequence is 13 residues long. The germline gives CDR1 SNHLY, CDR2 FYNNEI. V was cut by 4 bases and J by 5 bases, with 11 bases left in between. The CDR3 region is CASSVLRGETQYF. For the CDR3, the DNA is TGTGCCAGCAGTGTTCTGAGGGGGGAGACCCAGTACTTC. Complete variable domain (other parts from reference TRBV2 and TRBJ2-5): EPEVTQTPSHQVTQMGQEVILRCVPISNHLYFYWYRQILGQKVEFLVSFYNNEISEKSEIFDDQFSVERPDGSNFTLKIRSTKLEDSAMYFCASSVLRGETQYFGPGTRLLVL.

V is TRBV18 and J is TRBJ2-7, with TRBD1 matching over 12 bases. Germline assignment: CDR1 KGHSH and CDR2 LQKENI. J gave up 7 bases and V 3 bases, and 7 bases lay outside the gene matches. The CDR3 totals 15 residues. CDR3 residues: CASSPTGTGGWEQYF. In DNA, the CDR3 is TGTGCCAGCTCACCGACGGGGACAGGGGGCTGGGAGCAGTACTTC. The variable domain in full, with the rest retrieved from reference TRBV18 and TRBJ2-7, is NAGVMQNPRHLVRRRGQEARLRCSPMKGHSHVYWYRQLPEEGLKFMVYLQKENIIDESGMPKERFSAEFPKEGPSILRIQQVVRGDSAAYFCASSPTGTGGWEQYFGPGTRLTVT.